Below, one T cell receptor beta chain is given with its context. The source of the sample is a study of control samples from healthy donors and cancer patients. TCRdb's table, derived via immunoSEQ multiplex PCR, lists solely in-frame clones and lacks some. The data hold some 150,000 clones, with 90% to 95% observed a single time. The source material was PBMCs. The clonotype was recovered from a man in his 60s with colorectal cancer.

The CDR3, as DNA: TGTGCCAGCAGTGAAGTTGCTAGCGGGGGGGCTGTCCAAGAGACCCAGTACTTC. This translates into CASSEVASGGAVQETQYF. This chain joins TRBV6-1 and TRBJ2-5; 12 bases are a match to TRBD2. V lost 1 base to trimming and J lost 1 base; unmatched junction nucleotides: 7. From germline, CDR1 is MNHNS and CDR2 SASEGT. This CDR3 comprises 18 residues.